This T cell receptor beta chain was recorded in a study of regulatory T cells in long-lasting Graves disease (dated by TCRdb to about 2021). With regard to the full study: Persistent Graves' disease was defined as antithyroid drug treatment for over 5 years with persistently positive TSH receptor autoantibodies. This study used TCR sequencing and RNA sequencing of peripheral blood to compare persistent Graves' disease patients against newly diagnosed Graves' disease patients. The study took place in China and was registered as a clinical trial. TCR sequencing covered about 13 persistent and approximately 20 newly diagnosed Graves' disease patients, about 35 samples in total. Antithyroid drugs had been taken for 8.5 to 11 years on average by persistent Graves' disease patients in the clinical cohort.

For this clonotype: It lacks a known antigen. Per-nucleotide qualities are absent, and no much larger clonotype sits a single base away.

The full study reports these points: The small sample size was acknowledged by the authors as a limitation that may reduce accuracy. Only the TCR beta chain was sequenced and analyzed. Compared with newly diagnosed patients, patients with persistent Graves' disease had lower TCR Shannon entropy and fewer highly expanded clones, which suggests clonal expansion. Persistent patients shared more public clonotypes among themselves (around 2,700) than newly diagnosed patients did (approximately 900). Preferential use of TRBV28, TRBJ1-2 and TRBJ2-5 was observed in persistent disease, whereas TRBV20-1 and TRBJ2-1 were favored in newly diagnosed disease. Because the primary lesion, thyroid tissue, could not be accessed, the study looked at peripheral blood alone.

The CDR3 measures 12 amino acids from cysteine to phenylalanine. Of the read, only the CDR3 DNA is kept; its 36 bases are in frame from base 1. Reading the germline V gene gives CDR1 SNHLY and CDR2 FYNNEI. Here V drops 6 bases and J drops 7 bases, and the junction holds 4 bases not matched to any gene. Library prep was done by multiplex PCR. These reads were obtained on an Illumina HiSeq 4000. To build TCR beta libraries, CDR3 regions were amplified by Arm-PCR using iRepertoire HTBI primers. PCR products were gel purified before sequencing. Per the original workflow: A total of 62 TRBV and 14 TRBJ segments were identified across samples and were used for gene usage analysis of CDR3 amino acid clonotypes. COPE and FqMerger were used to merge the filtered high-quality paired reads into contigs. BLAST was used to align contigs to IMGT TRBV, TRBD and TRBJ reference genes, with CDR3 defined following IMGT. Clonotypes above 0.1% frequency were classified as highly expanded clones. Shannon entropy served as the measure of repertoire diversity, while the Gini coefficient captured V-J evenness. Clonotypes shared by more than one individual were considered public. TCRdb handled the public reads itself, with Q25 trimming in fastp and clone calling in MiXCR, and kept productive beta chains. Entries that share a CDR3 protein sequence are merged under the most common genes and DNA. The V and J calls were determined by TCRdb, not by the authors. The sample yields 360,000 or so distinct CDR3 sequences; roughly 25% were counted once. The ten biggest clones cover approximately 27% of the sample.

What the time point label conveys for this sample: persistent/refractory GD, antithyroid drugs over 5 years with positive TRAb. For both TCR sequencing and RNA sequencing, RNA was extracted from PBMCs in TRIzol. Graves' disease was diagnosed according to American Thyroid Association guidelines. The patients came from an endocrinology department in Xi'an, China. Each patient gave approximately 9.7 milliliters of peripheral blood, collected in an EDTA anticoagulant tube. Ficoll Paque Plus density gradient separation was used to isolate PBMCs, and no further T cell sorting was done. RNA quality was checked with an Agilent 2100 Bioanalyzer and agarose gel, and concentration with a NanoDrop 2000.

The source of this sequence is a woman between 35 and 50 years old with Graves disease. Donor details come from another sample of the same person, matched by shared clones. Sequencing used peripheral blood mononuclear cells (PBMCs), obtained when the disease was refractory, from a patient treated with antithyroid drugs. The sequence is built from TRBV2 and TRBJ2-5; TRBD1 aligns with 8 central bases. The CDR3 region has the sequence CASSGQGMTQYF. The base sequence is TGTGCCAGCAGCGGACAGGGTATGACCCAGTACTTC.